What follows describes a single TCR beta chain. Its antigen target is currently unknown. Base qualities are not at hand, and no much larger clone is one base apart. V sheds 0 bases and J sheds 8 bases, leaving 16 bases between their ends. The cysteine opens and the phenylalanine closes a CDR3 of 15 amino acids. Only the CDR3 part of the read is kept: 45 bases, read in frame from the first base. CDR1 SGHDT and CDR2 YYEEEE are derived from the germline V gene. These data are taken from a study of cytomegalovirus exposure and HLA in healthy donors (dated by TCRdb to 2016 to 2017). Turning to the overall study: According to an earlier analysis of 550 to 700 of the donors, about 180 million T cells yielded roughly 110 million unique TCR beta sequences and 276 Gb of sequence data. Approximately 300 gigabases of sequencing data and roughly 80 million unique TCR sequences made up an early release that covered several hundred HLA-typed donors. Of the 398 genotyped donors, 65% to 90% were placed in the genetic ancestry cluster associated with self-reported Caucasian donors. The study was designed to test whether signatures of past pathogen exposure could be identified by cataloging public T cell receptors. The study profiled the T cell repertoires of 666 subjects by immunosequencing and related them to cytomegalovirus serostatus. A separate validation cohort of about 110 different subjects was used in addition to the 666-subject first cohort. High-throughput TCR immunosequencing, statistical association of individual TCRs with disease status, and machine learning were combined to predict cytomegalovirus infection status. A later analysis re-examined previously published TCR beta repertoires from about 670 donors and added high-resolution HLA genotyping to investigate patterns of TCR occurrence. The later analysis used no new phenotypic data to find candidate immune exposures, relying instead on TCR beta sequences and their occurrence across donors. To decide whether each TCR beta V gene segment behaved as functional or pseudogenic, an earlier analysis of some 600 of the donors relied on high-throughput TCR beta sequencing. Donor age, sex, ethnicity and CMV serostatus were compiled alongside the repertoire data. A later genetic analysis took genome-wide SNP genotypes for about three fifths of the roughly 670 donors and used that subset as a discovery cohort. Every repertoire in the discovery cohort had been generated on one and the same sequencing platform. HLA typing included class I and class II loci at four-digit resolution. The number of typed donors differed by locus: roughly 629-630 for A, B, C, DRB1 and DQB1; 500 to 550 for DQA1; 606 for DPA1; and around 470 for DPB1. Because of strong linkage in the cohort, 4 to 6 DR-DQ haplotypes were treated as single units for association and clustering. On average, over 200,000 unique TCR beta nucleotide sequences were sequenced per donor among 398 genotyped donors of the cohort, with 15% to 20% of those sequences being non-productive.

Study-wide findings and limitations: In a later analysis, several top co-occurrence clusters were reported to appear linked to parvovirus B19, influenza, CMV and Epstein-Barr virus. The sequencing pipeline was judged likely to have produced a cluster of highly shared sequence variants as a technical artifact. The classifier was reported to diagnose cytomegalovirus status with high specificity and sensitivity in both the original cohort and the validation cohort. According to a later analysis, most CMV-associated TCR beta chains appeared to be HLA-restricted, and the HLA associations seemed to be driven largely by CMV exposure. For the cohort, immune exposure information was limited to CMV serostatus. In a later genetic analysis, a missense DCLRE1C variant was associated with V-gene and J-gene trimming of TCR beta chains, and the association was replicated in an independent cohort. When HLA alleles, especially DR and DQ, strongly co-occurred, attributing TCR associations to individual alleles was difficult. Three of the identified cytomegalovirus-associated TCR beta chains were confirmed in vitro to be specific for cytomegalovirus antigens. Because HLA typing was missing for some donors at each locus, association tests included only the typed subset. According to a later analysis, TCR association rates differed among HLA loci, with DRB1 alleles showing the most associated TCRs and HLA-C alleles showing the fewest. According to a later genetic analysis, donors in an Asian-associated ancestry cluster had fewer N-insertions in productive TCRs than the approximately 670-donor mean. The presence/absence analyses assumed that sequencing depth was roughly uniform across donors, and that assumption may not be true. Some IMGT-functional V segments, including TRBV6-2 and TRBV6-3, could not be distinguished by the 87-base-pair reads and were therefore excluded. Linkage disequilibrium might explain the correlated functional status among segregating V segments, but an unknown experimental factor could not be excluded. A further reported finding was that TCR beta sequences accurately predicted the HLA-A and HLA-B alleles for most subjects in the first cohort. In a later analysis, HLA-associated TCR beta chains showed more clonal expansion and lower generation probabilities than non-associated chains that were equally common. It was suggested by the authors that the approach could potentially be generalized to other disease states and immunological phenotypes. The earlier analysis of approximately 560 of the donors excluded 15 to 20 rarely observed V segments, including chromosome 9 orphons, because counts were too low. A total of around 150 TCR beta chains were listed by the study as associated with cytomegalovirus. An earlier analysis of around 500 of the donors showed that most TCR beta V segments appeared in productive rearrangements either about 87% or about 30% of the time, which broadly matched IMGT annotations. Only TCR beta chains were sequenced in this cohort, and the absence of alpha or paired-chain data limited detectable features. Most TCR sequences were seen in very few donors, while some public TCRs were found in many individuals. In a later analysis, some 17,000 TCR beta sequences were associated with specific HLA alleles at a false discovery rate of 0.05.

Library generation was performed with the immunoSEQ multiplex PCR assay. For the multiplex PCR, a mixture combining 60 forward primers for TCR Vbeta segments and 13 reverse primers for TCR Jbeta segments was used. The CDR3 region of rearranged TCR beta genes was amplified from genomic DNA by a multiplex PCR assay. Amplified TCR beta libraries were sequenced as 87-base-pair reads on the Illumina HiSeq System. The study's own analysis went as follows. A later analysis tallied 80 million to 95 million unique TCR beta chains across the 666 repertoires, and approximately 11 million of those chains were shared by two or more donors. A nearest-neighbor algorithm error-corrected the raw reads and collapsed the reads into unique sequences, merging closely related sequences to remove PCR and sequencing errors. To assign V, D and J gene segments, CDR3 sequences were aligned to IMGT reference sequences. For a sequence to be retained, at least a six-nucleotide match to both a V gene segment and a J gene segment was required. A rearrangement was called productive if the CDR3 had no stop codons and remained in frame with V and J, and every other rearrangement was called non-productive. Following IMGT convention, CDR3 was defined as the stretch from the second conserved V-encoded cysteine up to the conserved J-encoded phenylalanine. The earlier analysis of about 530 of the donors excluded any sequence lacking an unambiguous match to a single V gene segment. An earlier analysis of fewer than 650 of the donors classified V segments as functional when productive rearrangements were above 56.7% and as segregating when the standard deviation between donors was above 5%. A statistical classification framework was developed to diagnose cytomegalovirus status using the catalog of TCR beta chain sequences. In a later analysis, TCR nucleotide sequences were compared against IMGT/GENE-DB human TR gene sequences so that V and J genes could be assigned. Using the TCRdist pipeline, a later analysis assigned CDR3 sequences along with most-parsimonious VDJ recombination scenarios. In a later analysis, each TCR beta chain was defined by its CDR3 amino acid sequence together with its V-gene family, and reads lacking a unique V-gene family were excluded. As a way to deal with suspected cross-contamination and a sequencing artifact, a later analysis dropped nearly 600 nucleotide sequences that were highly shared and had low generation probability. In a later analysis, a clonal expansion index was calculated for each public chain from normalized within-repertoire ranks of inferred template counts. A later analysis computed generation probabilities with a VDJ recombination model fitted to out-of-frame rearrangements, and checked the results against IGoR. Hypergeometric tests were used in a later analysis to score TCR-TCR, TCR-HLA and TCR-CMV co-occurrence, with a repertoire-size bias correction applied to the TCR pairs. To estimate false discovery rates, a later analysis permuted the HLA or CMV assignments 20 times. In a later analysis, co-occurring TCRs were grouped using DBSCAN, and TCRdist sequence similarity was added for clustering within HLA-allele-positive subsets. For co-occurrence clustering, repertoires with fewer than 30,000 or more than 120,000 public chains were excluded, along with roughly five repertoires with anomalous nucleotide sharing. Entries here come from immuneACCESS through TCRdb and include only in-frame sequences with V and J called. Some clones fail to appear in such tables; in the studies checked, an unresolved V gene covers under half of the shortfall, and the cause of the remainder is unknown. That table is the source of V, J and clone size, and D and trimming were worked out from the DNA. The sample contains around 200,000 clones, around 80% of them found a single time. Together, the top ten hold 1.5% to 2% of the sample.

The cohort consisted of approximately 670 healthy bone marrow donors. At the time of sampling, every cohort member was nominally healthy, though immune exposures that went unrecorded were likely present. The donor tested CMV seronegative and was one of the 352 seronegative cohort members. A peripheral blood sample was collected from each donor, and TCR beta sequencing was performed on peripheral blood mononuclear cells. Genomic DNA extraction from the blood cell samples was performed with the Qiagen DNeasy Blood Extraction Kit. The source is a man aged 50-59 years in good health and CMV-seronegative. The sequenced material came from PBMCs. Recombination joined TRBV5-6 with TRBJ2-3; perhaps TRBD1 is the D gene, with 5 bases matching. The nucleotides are TGTGCCAGCAGCTTGGAAAGGGGATTCCTCCTTACGCAGTATTTT. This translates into CASSLERGFLLTQYF. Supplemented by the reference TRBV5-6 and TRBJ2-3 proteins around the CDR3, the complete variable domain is DAGVTQSPTHLIKTRGQQVTLRCSPKSGHDTVSWYQQALGQGPQFIFQYYEEEERQRGNFPDRFSGHQFPNYSSELNVNALLLGDSALYLCASSLERGFLLTQYFGPGTRLTVL.